This T cell receptor beta chain is from a study of blood T cell repertoires in COVID-19. Study as a whole: Donors in the United States, Italy and Spain gave samples during acute or convalescent COVID-19. T cells, B-cell-depleted T cells, or PBMCs supplied cDNA or gDNA.

Germline V gene data show CDR1 as MNHEY and CDR2 as SVGAGI. The CDR3 is made up of 13 amino acids. Trimming left V 6 bases short and J 8 bases short, with 11 bases between. Original analysis: Using reference gene primer amplification, nucleated cell counts were estimated. The protocol was immunoSEQ multiplex PCR, while the TCRdb copy is restricted to in-frame clones and leaves out a portion. V and J calls and clone size are given by that table; D and trimming were obtained from the DNA. The sample yields 70,000 to 90,000 clones, over 65% seen once. Sequencing input: peripheral blood. This chain uses TRBV6-5 with TRBJ1-6; possibly TRBD1 for D (6 bases). The sequence derives from a human donor in a cohort sampled during active COVID-19. The CDR3, as DNA: TGTGCCAGCAGCCTTGAGGGGGATTCACCCCTCCACTTT. It yields the protein CASSLEGDSPLHF.